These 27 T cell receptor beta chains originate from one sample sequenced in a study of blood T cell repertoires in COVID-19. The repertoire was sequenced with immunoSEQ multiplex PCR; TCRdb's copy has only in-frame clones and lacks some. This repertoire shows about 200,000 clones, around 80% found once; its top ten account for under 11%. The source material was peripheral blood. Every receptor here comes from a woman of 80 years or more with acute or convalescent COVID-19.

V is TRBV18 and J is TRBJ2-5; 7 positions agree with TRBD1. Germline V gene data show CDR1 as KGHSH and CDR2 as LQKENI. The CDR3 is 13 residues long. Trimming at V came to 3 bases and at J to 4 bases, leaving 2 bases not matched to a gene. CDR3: CASSPRDRETQYF. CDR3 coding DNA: TGTGCCAGCTCACCCCGGGACAGAGAGACCCAGTACTTC.

The CDR3 DNA sequence: TGTGCCAGCAGGGACAGCCCTCTCGTCAGGGTGCGGAGGCAGTTCTTC. Translation gives CASRDSPLVRVRRQFF. The chain combines TRBV2 with TRBJ2-1, with D perhaps matching TRBD1 (6 bases). V was trimmed by 6 bases and J by 12 bases, leaving 27 bases between them. The CDR3 is 16 amino acids. Germline V lookup: CDR1 SNHLY, CDR2 FYNNEI.

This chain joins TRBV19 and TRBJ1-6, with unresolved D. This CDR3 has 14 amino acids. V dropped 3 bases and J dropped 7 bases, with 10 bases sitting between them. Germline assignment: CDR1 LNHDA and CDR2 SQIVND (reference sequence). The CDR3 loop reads CASSIREVNSPLHF. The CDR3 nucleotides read TGTGCCAGTAGTATTCGGGAAGTCAATTCACCCCTCCACTTT.

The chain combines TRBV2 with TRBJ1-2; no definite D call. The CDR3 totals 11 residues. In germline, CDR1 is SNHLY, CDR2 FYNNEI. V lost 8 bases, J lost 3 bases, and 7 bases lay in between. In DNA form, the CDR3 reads TGTGCCAGCGGGCGGGACTATGGCTACACCTTC. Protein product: CASGRDYGYTF.

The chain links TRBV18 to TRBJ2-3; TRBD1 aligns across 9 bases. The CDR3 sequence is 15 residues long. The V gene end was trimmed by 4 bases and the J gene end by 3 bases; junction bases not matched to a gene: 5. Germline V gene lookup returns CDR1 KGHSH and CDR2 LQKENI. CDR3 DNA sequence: TGTGCCAGCTCACGACTGACAGGGGGAACAGATACGCAGTATTTT. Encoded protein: CASSRLTGGTDTQYF.

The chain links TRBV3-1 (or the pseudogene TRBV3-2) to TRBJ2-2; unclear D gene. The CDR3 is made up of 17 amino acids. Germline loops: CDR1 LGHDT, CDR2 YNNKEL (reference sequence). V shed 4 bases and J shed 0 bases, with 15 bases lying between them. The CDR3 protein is CASSPSGSLSNTGELFF. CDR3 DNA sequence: TGTGCCAGCAGCCCGTCCGGGTCACTTTCGAACACCGGGGAGCTGTTTTTT.

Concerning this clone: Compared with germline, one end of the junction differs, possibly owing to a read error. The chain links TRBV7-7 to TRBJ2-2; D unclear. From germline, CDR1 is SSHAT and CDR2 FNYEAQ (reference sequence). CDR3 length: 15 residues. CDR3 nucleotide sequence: TGTGCTAGCAGGTTAATAGAAGGAGACACCGGGGAGCTGTTTTTT. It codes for CASRLIEGDTGELFF.

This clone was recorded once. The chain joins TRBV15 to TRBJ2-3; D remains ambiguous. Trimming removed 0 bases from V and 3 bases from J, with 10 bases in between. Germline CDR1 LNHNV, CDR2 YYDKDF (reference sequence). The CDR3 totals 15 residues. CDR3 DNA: TGTGCCACCAGCAGAGATAGGATAGCTACAGATACGCAGTATTTT. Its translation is CATSRDRIATDTQYF.

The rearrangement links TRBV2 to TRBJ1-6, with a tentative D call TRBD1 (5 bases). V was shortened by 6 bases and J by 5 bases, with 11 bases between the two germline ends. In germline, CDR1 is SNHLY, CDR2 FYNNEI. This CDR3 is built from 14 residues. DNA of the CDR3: TGTGCCAGCAGCCCGGGACTGAATAATTCACCCCTCCACTTT. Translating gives CASSPGLNNSPLHF.

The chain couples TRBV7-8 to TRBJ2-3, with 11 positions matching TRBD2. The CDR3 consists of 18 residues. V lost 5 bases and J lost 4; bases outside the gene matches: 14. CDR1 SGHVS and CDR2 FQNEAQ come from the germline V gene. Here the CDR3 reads CASSPFLPTSGAADTQYF. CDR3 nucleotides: TGTGCCAGCAGCCCCTTTCTTCCGACTAGCGGGGCGGCAGATACGCAGTATTTT.

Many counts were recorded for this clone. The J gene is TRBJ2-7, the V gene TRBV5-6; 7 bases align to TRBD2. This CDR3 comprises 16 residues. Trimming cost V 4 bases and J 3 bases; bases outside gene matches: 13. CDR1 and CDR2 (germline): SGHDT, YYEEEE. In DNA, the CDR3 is TGTGCCAGCAGCCCCCACTCCAGCGGGAAATTCTACGAGCAGTACTTC. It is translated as CASSPHSSGKFYEQYF.

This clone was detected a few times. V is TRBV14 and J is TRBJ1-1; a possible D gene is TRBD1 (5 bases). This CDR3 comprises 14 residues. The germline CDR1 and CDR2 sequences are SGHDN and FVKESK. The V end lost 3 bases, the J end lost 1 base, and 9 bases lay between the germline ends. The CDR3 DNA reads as TGTGCCAGCAGCCACCCCGACAGGAACACTGAAGCTTTCTTT. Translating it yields CASSHPDRNTEAFF.

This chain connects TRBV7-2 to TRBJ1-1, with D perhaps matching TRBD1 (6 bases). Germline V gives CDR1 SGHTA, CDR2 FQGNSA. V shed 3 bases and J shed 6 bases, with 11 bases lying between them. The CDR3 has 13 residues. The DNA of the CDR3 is TGTGCCAGCAGCTTGGGGGCCTCGGCTGAAGCTTTCTTT. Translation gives CASSLGASAEAFF. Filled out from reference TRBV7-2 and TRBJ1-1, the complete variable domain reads GAGVSQSPSNKVTEKGKDVELRCDPISGHTALYWYRQSLGQGLEFLIYFQGNSAPDKSGLPSDRFSAERTGGSVSTLTIQRTQQEDSAVYLCASSLGASAEAFFGQGTRLTVV.

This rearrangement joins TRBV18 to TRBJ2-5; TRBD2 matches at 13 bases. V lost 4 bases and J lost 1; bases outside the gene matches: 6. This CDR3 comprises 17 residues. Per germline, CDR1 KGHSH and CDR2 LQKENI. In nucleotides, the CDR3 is TGTGCCAGCTCACGGACTAGCGGGGGCCAGATCCAAGAGACCCAGTACTTC. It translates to CASSRTSGGQIQETQYF. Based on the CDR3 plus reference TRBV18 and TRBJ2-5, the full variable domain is NAGVMQNPRHLVRRRGQEARLRCSPMKGHSHVYWYRQLPEEGLKFMVYLQKENIIDESGMPKERFSAEFPKEGPSILRIQQVVRGDSAAYFCASSRTSGGQIQETQYFGPGTRLLVL.

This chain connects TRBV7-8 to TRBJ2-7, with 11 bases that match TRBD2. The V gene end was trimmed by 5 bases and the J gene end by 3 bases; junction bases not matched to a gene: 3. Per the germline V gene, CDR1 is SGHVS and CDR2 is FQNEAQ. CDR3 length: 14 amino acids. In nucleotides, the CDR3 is TGTGCCAGCAGCAGGGGACTAGCGGACTACGAGCAGTACTTC. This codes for CASSRGLADYEQYF.

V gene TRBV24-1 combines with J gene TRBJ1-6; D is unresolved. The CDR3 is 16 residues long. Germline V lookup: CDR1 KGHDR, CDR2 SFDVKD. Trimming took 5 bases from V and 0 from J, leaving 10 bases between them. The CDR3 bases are TGTGCCACCAGTGTAAGGCGGAGCTCCTATAATTCACCCCTCCACTTT. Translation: CATSVRRSSYNSPLHF.

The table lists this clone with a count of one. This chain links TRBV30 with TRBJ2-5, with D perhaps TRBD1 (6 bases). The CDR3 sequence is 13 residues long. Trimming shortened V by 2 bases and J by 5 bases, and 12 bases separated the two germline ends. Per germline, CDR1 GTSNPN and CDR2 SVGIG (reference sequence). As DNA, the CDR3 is TGTGCCTGGAGTTTTACAGGGAAGGAGACCCAGTACTTC. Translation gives CAWSFTGKETQYF.

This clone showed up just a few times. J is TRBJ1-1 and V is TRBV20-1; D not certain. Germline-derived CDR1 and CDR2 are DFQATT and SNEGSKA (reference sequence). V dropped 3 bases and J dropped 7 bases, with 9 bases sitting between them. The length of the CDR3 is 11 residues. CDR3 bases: TGCAGTGCTAGCCCCGGGATTGAAGCTTTCTTT. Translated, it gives CSASPGIEAFF.

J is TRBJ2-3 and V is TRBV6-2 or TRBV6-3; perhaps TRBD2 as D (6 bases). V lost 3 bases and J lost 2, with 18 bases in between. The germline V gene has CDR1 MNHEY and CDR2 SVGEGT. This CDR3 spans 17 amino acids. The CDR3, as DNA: TGTGCCAGCAGTTATATGGAGGCGGGGCGAAACACAGATACGCAGTATTTT. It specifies CASSYMEAGRNTDTQYF.

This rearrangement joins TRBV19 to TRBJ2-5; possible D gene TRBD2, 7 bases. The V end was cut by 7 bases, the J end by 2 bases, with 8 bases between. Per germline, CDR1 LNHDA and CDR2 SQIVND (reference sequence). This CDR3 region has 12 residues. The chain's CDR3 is CASKGGQETQYF. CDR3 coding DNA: TGTGCCAGTAAGGGGGGGCAAGAGACCCAGTACTTC.

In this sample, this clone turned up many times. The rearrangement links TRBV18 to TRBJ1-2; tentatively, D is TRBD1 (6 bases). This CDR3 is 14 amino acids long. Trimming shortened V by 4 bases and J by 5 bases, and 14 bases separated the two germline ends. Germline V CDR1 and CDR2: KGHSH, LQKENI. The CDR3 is CASSLNRESYGYTF. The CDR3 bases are TGTGCCAGCTCACTCAACAGGGAGTCATATGGCTACACCTTC.

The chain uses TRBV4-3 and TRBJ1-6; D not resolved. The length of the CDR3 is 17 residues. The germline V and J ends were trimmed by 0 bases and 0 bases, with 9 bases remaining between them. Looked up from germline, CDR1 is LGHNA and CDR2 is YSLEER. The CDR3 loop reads CASSQEQMSSYNSPLHF. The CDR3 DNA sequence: TGCGCCAGCAGCCAAGAACAGATGAGCTCCTATAATTCACCCCTCCACTTT.

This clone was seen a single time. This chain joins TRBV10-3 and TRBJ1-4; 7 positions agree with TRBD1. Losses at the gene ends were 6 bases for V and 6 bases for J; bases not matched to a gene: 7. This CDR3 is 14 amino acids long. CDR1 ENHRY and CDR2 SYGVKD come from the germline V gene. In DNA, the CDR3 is TGTGCCATCAGGCAGGGGGACCGCGATGAAAAACTGTTTTTT. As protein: CAIRQGDRDEKLFF.

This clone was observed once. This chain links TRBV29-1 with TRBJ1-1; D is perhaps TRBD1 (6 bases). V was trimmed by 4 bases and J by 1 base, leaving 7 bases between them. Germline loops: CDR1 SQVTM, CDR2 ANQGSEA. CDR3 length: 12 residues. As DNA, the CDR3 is TGCAGCGTTGTAGGGGGGAACACTGAAGCTTTCTTT. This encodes CSVVGGNTEAFF.

The CDR3: CASSLFRGNTGELFF. The CDR3 DNA sequence: TGTGCCAGCAGCTTATTCAGGGGGAACACCGGGGAGCTGTTTTTT. The rearrangement links TRBV7-8 to TRBJ2-2; perhaps TRBD1 as D (6 bases). V was cut by 2 bases and J by 1 base, with 8 bases left in between. Germline CDR1 is SGHVS and CDR2 is FQNEAQ. The CDR3 loop spans 15 amino acids. The complete variable domain, with remaining parts taken from reference TRBV7-8 and TRBJ2-2, reads GAGVSQSPRYKVAKRGQDVALRCDPISGHVSLFWYQQALGQGPEFLTYFQNEAQLDKSGLPSDRFFAERPEGSVSTLKIQRTQQEDSAVYLCASSLFRGNTGELFFGEGSRLTVL.

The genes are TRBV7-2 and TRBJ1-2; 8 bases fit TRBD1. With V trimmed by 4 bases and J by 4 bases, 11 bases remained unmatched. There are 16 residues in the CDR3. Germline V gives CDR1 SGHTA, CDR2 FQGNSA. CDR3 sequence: CASSSYLDRASYGYTF. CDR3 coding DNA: TGTGCCAGCAGCTCCTACCTGGACAGGGCTAGCTATGGCTACACCTTC.

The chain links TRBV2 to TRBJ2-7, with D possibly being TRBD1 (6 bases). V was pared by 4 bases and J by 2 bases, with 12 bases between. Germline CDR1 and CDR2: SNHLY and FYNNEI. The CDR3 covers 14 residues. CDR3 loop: CASSGGPPAYEQYF. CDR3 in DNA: TGTGCCAGCAGTGGGGGGCCACCCGCCTACGAGCAGTACTTC. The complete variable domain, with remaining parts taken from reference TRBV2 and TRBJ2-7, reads EPEVTQTPSHQVTQMGQEVILRCVPISNHLYFYWYRQILGQKVEFLVSFYNNEISEKSEIFDDQFSVERPDGSNFTLKIRSTKLEDSAMYFCASSGGPPAYEQYFGPGTRLTVT.